Here is one T cell receptor beta chain with its context. This sample was included in a study of blood T cell repertoires in COVID-19. About the research overall: Samples of COVID-19 (acute and convalescent) were obtained from the United States, Italy and Spain. T cells, B-cell-depleted T cells, or PBMCs provided the cDNA or gDNA that served as material.

Clones were read by immunoSEQ multiplex PCR, and TCRdb kept only the in-frame ones, dropping some. This table holds 110,000 or so clones, 85% found once. The V end was cut by 8 bases, the J end by 6 bases, with 14 bases between. In germline, CDR1 is ENHRY, CDR2 SYGVKD. CDR3 length: 12 residues. The sample taken for sequencing was peripheral blood. The chain joins TRBV10-3 to TRBJ2-7, with no clear D. The origin of this receptor is a human donor in a cohort sampled during active COVID-19. The CDR3 DNA sequence: TGTGCCATCGAGACAAGAGCAGGCGAGCAGTACTTC. This sequence encodes CAIETRAGEQYF.